These T cell receptor beta chains were read from a single sample in a study of blood T cell repertoires in COVID-19. The table came from immunoSEQ multiplex PCR; TCRdb's copy has only in-frame clones and leaves some out. The sample holds some 200,000 clones, around 80% seen once. Material for sequencing was peripheral blood. These receptors came from a man aged 30 to 39 with active or convalescent COVID-19. Both conserved end residues are part of each CDR3. A D gene is named only where the DNA matches it firmly. Expanded clones get a size class; other rows say once, few or many, or leave the size out.

d_gene: TRBD1
abundance: -
j_gene: TRBJ1-2
v_gene: TRBV14
CDR3aa: CASSPGQGPYGYTF
CDR3nt: TGTGCCAGCAGCCCGGGACAGGGGCCCTATGGCTACACCTTC

d_gene: -
abundance: -
j_gene: TRBJ1-1
v_gene: TRBV7-9
CDR3aa: CASSLTFF
CDR3nt: TGTGCCAGCAGCCTTACTTTCTTT

d_gene: -
abundance: -
j_gene: TRBJ1-1
v_gene: TRBV5-4
CDR3aa: CASSSLGRSSNTEAFF
CDR3nt: TGTGCCAGCAGCTCCCTGGGGAGAAGTTCGAACACTGAAGCTTTCTTT

d_gene: -
abundance: -
j_gene: TRBJ1-1
v_gene: TRBV18
CDR3aa: CASSLLGLSGTEAFF
CDR3nt: TGTGCCAGCTCACTTCTGGGTCTCTCGGGGACTGAAGCTTTCTTT

d_gene: -
abundance: -
j_gene: TRBJ2-2
v_gene: TRBV29-1
CDR3aa: CSVRQAANTGELFF
CDR3nt: TGCAGCGTTCGACAGGCTGCGAACACCGGGGAGCTGTTTTTT

d_gene: -
abundance: -
j_gene: TRBJ1-6
v_gene: TRBV5-5
CDR3aa: CASSLAQGGWNSPLHF
CDR3nt: TGTGCCAGCAGCTTGGCCCAGGGAGGATGGAATTCACCCCTCCACTTT

d_gene: TRBD2
abundance: -
j_gene: TRBJ2-6
v_gene: TRBV14
CDR3aa: CASSQGLAFGANVLTF
CDR3nt: TGTGCCAGCAGCCAAGGACTAGCTTTTGGGGCCAACGTCCTGACTTTC

d_gene: -
abundance: once
j_gene: TRBJ1-1
v_gene: TRBV7-9
CDR3aa: CASSLAPRVEQNTEAFF
CDR3nt: TGTGCCAGCAGCTTAGCCCCCCGGGTTGAGCAGAACACTGAAGCTTTCTTT

d_gene: TRBD1
abundance: -
j_gene: TRBJ1-5
v_gene: TRBV27
CDR3aa: CASSKITWTGGDYSNQPQHF
CDR3nt: TGTGCCAGCAGTAAAATCACGTGGACAGGGGGGGACTATAGCAATCAGCCCCAGCATTTT

d_gene: -
abundance: -
j_gene: TRBJ2-3
v_gene: TRBV4-1
CDR3aa: CASSQITAGDTQYF
CDR3nt: TGCGCCAGCAGCCAAATAACCGCAGGAGATACGCAGTATTTT

d_gene: TRBD2
abundance: -
j_gene: TRBJ2-2
v_gene: TRBV4-1
CDR3aa: CASSQDRLAGTLAGELFF
CDR3nt: TGCGCCAGCAGCCAAGATCGCCTAGCGGGAACTCTCGCCGGGGAGCTGTTTTTT

d_gene: TRBD1
abundance: -
j_gene: TRBJ2-7
v_gene: TRBV6-5
CDR3aa: CASSYSTGPSYEQYF
CDR3nt: TGTGCCAGCAGTTACTCGACAGGGCCCTCCTACGAGCAGTACTTC

d_gene: TRBD1
abundance: -
j_gene: TRBJ1-2
v_gene: TRBV15
CDR3aa: CATSPTGTWYGYTF
CDR3nt: TGTGCCACCAGCCCGACAGGGACTTGGTATGGCTACACCTTC

d_gene: -
abundance: -
j_gene: TRBJ1-5
v_gene: TRBV6-5
CDR3aa: CASTGQRVDQPQHF
CDR3nt: TGTGCCAGCACAGGCCAGAGGGTAGATCAGCCCCAGCATTTT

d_gene: -
abundance: -
j_gene: TRBJ1-6
v_gene: TRBV18
CDR3aa: CASSQGFLYNSPLHF
CDR3nt: TGTGCCAGCTCACAGGGGTTCCTCTATAATTCACCCCTCCACTTT

d_gene: TRBD1
abundance: -
j_gene: TRBJ2-3
v_gene: TRBV20-1
CDR3aa: CSASPGTGGRNTDTQYF
CDR3nt: TGCAGTGCTAGTCCCGGGACAGGGGGACGTAACACAGATACGCAGTATTTT

d_gene: -
abundance: -
j_gene: TRBJ1-2
v_gene: TRBV29-1
CDR3aa: CSVALGTDYGYTF
CDR3nt: TGCAGCGTTGCCCTAGGGACTGACTATGGCTACACCTTC

d_gene: -
abundance: -
j_gene: TRBJ1-2
v_gene: TRBV10-2
CDR3aa: CASSDTNYGYTF
CDR3nt: TGCGCCAGCAGTGACACTAACTATGGCTACACCTTC

d_gene: -
abundance: -
j_gene: TRBJ2-2
v_gene: TRBV4-1
CDR3aa: CASSQGAGLANTGELFF
CDR3nt: TGCGCCAGCAGCCAAGGGGCAGGGCTCGCGAACACCGGGGAGCTGTTTTTT

d_gene: TRBD1
abundance: -
j_gene: TRBJ2-6
v_gene: TRBV7-9
CDR3aa: CASSSGQGTSGANVLTF
CDR3nt: TGTGCCAGCAGCTCCGGACAGGGTACGTCTGGGGCCAACGTCCTGACTTTC

d_gene: TRBD2
abundance: -
j_gene: TRBJ2-5
v_gene: TRBV28
CDR3aa: CASGTSGRAEETQYF
CDR3nt: TGTGCCAGCGGGACTAGCGGGAGGGCCGAGGAGACCCAGTACTTC

d_gene: TRBD1
abundance: -
j_gene: TRBJ1-5
v_gene: TRBV18
CDR3aa: CASSPTMPGQGNQPQHF
CDR3nt: TGTGCCAGCTCACCTACGATGCCGGGACAGGGGAATCAGCCCCAGCATTTT

d_gene: -
abundance: -
j_gene: TRBJ2-2
v_gene: TRBV5-1
CDR3aa: CASSQGITGELFF
CDR3nt: TGCGCCAGCTCGCAGGGCATCACCGGGGAGCTGTTTTTT

d_gene: TRBD1
abundance: -
j_gene: TRBJ1-2
v_gene: TRBV7-9
CDR3aa: CASSFADRGNYGYTF
CDR3nt: TGTGCCAGCAGCTTTGCGGACAGGGGCAACTATGGCTACACCTTC

d_gene: TRBD1
abundance: -
j_gene: TRBJ1-2
v_gene: TRBV30
CDR3aa: CAWRPGQGPSYGYTF
CDR3nt: TGTGCCTGGAGGCCGGGACAGGGGCCTAGCTATGGCTACACCTTC

d_gene: TRBD1
abundance: once
j_gene: TRBJ2-5
v_gene: TRBV24-1
CDR3aa: CATSDVKGAQETQYF
CDR3nt: TGTGCCACCAGTGACGTCAAGGGGGCACAAGAGACCCAGTACTTC

d_gene: -
abundance: -
j_gene: TRBJ2-5
v_gene: TRBV14
CDR3aa: CASSQPEKTQYF
CDR3nt: TGTGCCAGCAGCCAACCCGAGAAGACCCAGTACTTC

d_gene: -
abundance: -
j_gene: TRBJ1-6
v_gene: TRBV30
CDR3aa: CAWEKTGLNSPLHF
CDR3nt: TGTGCCTGGGAGAAGACAGGCCTTAATTCACCCCTCCACTTT

d_gene: TRBD2
abundance: -
j_gene: TRBJ2-3
v_gene: TRBV10-3
CDR3aa: CAISVAGGTPSTDTQYF
CDR3nt: TGTGCCATCAGTGTAGCGGGGGGCACCCCTAGCACAGATACGCAGTATTTT

d_gene: -
abundance: -
j_gene: TRBJ1-1
v_gene: TRBV28
CDR3aa: CASSAHGFMNTEAFF
CDR3nt: TGTGCCAGCAGCGCGCACGGTTTCATGAACACTGAAGCTTTCTTT

d_gene: -
abundance: -
j_gene: TRBJ2-4
v_gene: TRBV30
CDR3aa: CAWSGGLAKNIQYF
CDR3nt: TGTGCCTGGTCAGGGGGGTTAGCCAAAAACATTCAGTACTTC

d_gene: TRBD1
abundance: -
j_gene: TRBJ1-6
v_gene: TRBV11-2
CDR3aa: CASSLDWQGVRSPLHF
CDR3nt: TGTGCCAGCAGCTTAGATTGGCAGGGGGTGCGATCACCCCTCCACTTT

d_gene: -
abundance: -
j_gene: TRBJ2-5
v_gene: TRBV21-1
CDR3aa: CASRPREETQYF
CDR3nt: TGTGCCAGCAGACCGAGGGAAGAGACCCAGTACTTC

d_gene: TRBD2
abundance: once
j_gene: TRBJ2-1
v_gene: TRBV4-3
CDR3aa: CASSRLAGTYNEQFF
CDR3nt: TGCGCCAGCAGCCGTCTAGCGGGAACCTACAATGAGCAGTTCTTC

d_gene: TRBD1
abundance: -
j_gene: TRBJ1-2
v_gene: TRBV30
CDR3aa: CAWSVGQGNYGYTF
CDR3nt: TGTGCCTGGAGTGTCGGACAGGGGAACTATGGCTACACCTTC

d_gene: TRBD2
abundance: -
j_gene: TRBJ2-1
v_gene: TRBV6-6
CDR3aa: CASRRTSGGPYNEQFF
CDR3nt: TGTGCCAGCAGACGGACTAGCGGGGGCCCCTACAATGAGCAGTTCTTC

d_gene: TRBD1
abundance: -
j_gene: TRBJ1-5
v_gene: TRBV2
CDR3aa: CASCGQGANQPQHF
CDR3nt: TGTGCCAGCTGTGGACAGGGGGCCAATCAGCCCCAGCATTTT

d_gene: -
abundance: -
j_gene: TRBJ2-3
v_gene: TRBV7-2
CDR3aa: CASSLTGQSPDTQYF
CDR3nt: TGTGCCAGCAGCTTAACCGGACAGTCCCCAGATACGCAGTATTTT

d_gene: -
abundance: -
j_gene: TRBJ1-2
v_gene: TRBV7-3
CDR3aa: CASSLTRDYGYTF
CDR3nt: TGTGCCAGCAGCTTAACCCGGGACTATGGCTACACCTTC

d_gene: TRBD2
abundance: -
j_gene: TRBJ2-1
v_gene: TRBV4-1
CDR3aa: CASSRAGGAGGSYNEQFF
CDR3nt: TGCGCCAGCAGCCGGGCGGGAGGAGCGGGGGGCTCCTACAATGAGCAGTTCTTC

d_gene: -
abundance: -
j_gene: TRBJ1-3
v_gene: TRBV10-3
CDR3aa: CATRHTELSGNTIYF
CDR3nt: TGTGCCACCAGGCACACAGAGCTCTCTGGAAACACCATATATTTT

d_gene: TRBD1
abundance: -
j_gene: TRBJ1-2
v_gene: TRBV27
CDR3aa: CASSLSAGGSYGYTF
CDR3nt: TGTGCCAGCAGTTTATCGGCAGGGGGGAGCTATGGCTACACCTTC

d_gene: TRBD1
abundance: -
j_gene: TRBJ1-6
v_gene: TRBV28
CDR3aa: CASDGTGGSSSFHSPLHF
CDR3nt: TGTGCCAGCGACGGGACAGGGGGCTCTAGTTCGTTCCATTCACCCCTCCACTTT

d_gene: TRBD1
abundance: -
j_gene: TRBJ1-5
v_gene: TRBV6-5
CDR3aa: CASSRTGDGNQPQHF
CDR3nt: TGTGCCAGCAGCCGGACAGGGGATGGCAATCAGCCCCAGCATTTT

d_gene: -
abundance: -
j_gene: TRBJ1-1
v_gene: TRBV29-1
CDR3aa: CSVERRLNTEAFF
CDR3nt: TGCAGCGTTGAGCGGAGACTGAACACTGAAGCTTTCTTT

d_gene: TRBD1
abundance: once
j_gene: TRBJ1-1
v_gene: TRBV5-6
CDR3aa: CASSLGQGGLTNTEAFF
CDR3nt: TGTGCCAGCAGCTTGGGGCAGGGGGGCTTAACGAACACTGAAGCTTTCTTT

d_gene: -
abundance: -
j_gene: TRBJ1-1
v_gene: TRBV6-5
CDR3aa: CASSPRRENTEAFF
CDR3nt: TGTGCCAGCAGTCCCAGGAGGGAGAACACTGAAGCTTTCTTT

d_gene: TRBD1
abundance: -
j_gene: TRBJ2-1
v_gene: TRBV5-1
CDR3aa: CASSWGQGAYNEQFF
CDR3nt: TGCGCCAGCAGCTGGGGACAGGGGGCCTACAATGAGCAGTTCTTC

d_gene: TRBD2
abundance: once
j_gene: TRBJ2-1
v_gene: TRBV24-1
CDR3aa: CATSEAAGSLFF
CDR3nt: TGTGCCACCAGTGAAGCAGCGGGGAGTCTGTTCTTC

d_gene: TRBD2
abundance: once
j_gene: TRBJ2-1
v_gene: TRBV11-2
CDR3aa: CASSFGPSGLYNEQFF
CDR3nt: TGTGCCAGCAGCTTCGGGCCTAGCGGGCTGTACAATGAGCAGTTCTTC